This TCR beta chain originates from a study of blood T cell repertoires in COVID-19 (dated by TCRdb to about 2020). Some background on the complete study: Samples covering the acute and convalescent phases of COVID-19 were provided by collaborators in the United States, Italy and Spain. HLA class I and class II types, where available, came from metadata supplied by the sample provider rather than from assay-based typing. The prospective study material was composed of cDNA or gDNA derived from T cells, B-cell-depleted T cells, or PBMCs. Subjects who had been exposed to COVID-19, were actively infected with it, or had recovered from it provided the deeply sampled blood TCRbeta repertoires that made up the dataset. The samples were drawn from the first 160 participants of the ongoing ImmuneRACE study and from 950 to 1,500 subjects provided by 6 global collaborators. The sample metadata nearly always contained a de-identified subject ID, COVID-19 status, age in years and sex. The repertoires were released in a freely available public database intended as a resource for research on the immune response to SARS-CoV-2.

TCRbeta CDR3 regions were amplified from genomic DNA by means of the immunoSEQ Assay, a bias-controlled multiplex PCR. The original methods were these. Nucleated cell counts per sample were estimated from amplification of reference gene primers within the assay. To quantify the absolute abundance of each unique TCRbeta CDR3 rearrangement, sequence reads were collapsed and filtered. Productive Simpson clonality was computed per sample as the square root of Simpson's diversity index over productive rearrangements. TCRdb provides this immuneACCESS table in a form limited to in-frame rearrangements. Some clones are lacking; in checked studies, under half of them reflect an unresolved V gene, and why the rest are absent is not known. The V and J calls and the clone size are those of that table, but D and trimming were determined from the DNA. This sample gives around 200,000 clones in total; around 80% of them show up just once. Just over 8.5% of the sample comes from the top ten.

A word on this clone: This receptor's antigen is unknown. No much larger clone is present one base from it, and per-base qualities are unavailable.

CDR1 and CDR2 were assigned from the germline V gene as MNHNS and SASEGT. Trimming costs V 3 bases and J 4 bases, and their ends lie 13 bases apart. The CDR3, from cysteine to phenylalanine, totals 15 residues. Solely the CDR3 DNA is kept, with 45 bases framed from the first base. Study-level results and caveats: Clinical and demographic metadata were provided uncurated, with the amount varying by source and participant.

The collaborating institutions used their own protocols to collect whole blood in K2EDTA tubes. For TCRbeta analysis, collaborators shipped samples as frozen whole blood, isolated PBMCs, or DNA extracted from either of those sample types. This receptor was obtained from a middle-aged man with active or convalescent COVID-19. The chain links TRBV6-1 with TRBJ2-1, with no confidently assigned D gene. The specimen sequenced was peripheral blood. The encoded CDR3 is CASSDEAAGYNEQFF. The DNA sequence is as follows: TGTGCCAGCAGTGATGAGGCGGCCGGGTACAATGAGCAGTTCTTC.